This T cell receptor (beta chain) was identified in a study of CD8 T cells in Susac syndrome. Findings of the study overall: The relatively small number of individuals in the TCR sequencing and HLA analysis was acknowledged by the study.

The V and J ends lost 5 bases and 1 base, in that order; junction bases with no gene match: 12. This CDR3 contains 18 residues. Germline lookup yields CDR1 LNHDA and CDR2 SQIVND (reference sequence). Regarding this clonotype: Its antigen is unidentified.

The patients with Susac syndrome satisfied recently defined diagnostic criteria for either definite or probable disease. In contrast to the negatively isolated CD8+ and CD4+ T cells, TEMRA cells were FACS-enriched. RNA, at about 0.45 to 1 ug, was reverse transcribed with random hexamers. TCR beta CDR3 was amplified by immunoSEQ covering 54 Vbeta and 13 Jbeta. TCRdb recomputed calls from the immunoSEQ multiplex PCR reads with MiXCR, one row per CDR3 protein. The sample shows some 130,000 distinct CDR3 sequences, roughly 94% of them seen only once. J is TRBJ2-1 and V is TRBV19, with 9 bases fitting TRBD1. The specimen was CD8+ T cells from PBMCs. This sequence was found in a human donor with Susac syndrome. The CDR3 coding sequence is TGTGCCAGTAGTCAGGACAGGGGTGCTTGGAGTTCCTACAATGAGCAGTTCTTC. Residues: CASSQDRGAWSSYNEQFF.